Listed below are T cell receptor beta chains from one sample, sequenced in a study of T cell responses to AZD1222 COVID-19 vaccine. Assay: immunoSEQ multiplex PCR; the TCRdb copy retains only in-frame clones and omits some. The sample lists around 63,000 clones; 85% were seen once. The specimen comprised peripheral blood, sampled on day 0 of AZD1222 vaccination. These receptors came from an adult in good health. CDR3s include the opening cysteine and the closing phenylalanine or tryptophan. A D gene is named only where the DNA matches it firmly. Clone size is given for some rows only: seen once, a few or many times, or a class if the clone is expanded.

v_call	j_call	clone_size	d_call	cdr3_nt	cdr3_aa
TRBV11-2	TRBJ2-5	NA	NA	TGTGCCAGCAGCTTAGGGGGTCAACAAGAGACCCAGTACTTC	CASSLGGQQETQYF
TRBV30	TRBJ2-3	NA	NA	TGTGCCTGGAAGGCGGGGCGCACAGATACGCAGTATTTT	CAWKAGRTDTQYF
TRBV5-1	TRBJ2-1	NA	TRBD1	TGCGCCAGCAGCTTGGACAGTTCAGGGGGCTTAAGTGAGCAGTTCTTC	CASSLDSSGGLSEQFF
TRBV5-5	TRBJ2-7	NA	NA	TGTGCCAGCAGCCCCGCGGGGGCAGGGGCTAGGGAGCAGTACTTC	CASSPAGAGAREQYF
TRBV29-1	TRBJ2-1	NA	NA	TGCAGCGTTGAAGGAGCTATCTCCTACAATGAGCAGTTCTTC	CSVEGAISYNEQFF
TRBV15	TRBJ1-4	NA	NA	TGTGCCACCAGCACCACAAACGCGGGATACCGGAATGAAAAACTGTTTTTT	CATSTTNAGYRNEKLFF
TRBV7-2	TRBJ1-5	NA	NA	TGTGCCAGCAGCGCTCGGTCAGGGGATCAGCCCCAGCATTTT	CASSARSGDQPQHF
TRBV7-9	TRBJ1-6	NA	NA	TGTGCCAGCAGTAAGATTGTATCCTATAATTCACCCCTCCACTTT	CASSKIVSYNSPLHF
TRBV5-1	TRBJ1-2	NA	NA	TGCGCCAGCACTCTCGACGGATACTATGGCTACACCTTC	CASTLDGYYGYTF
TRBV21-1	TRBJ1-2	NA	NA	TGTGCCAGCAGCAAGGGGATCTCGCCCTATGGCTACACCTTC	CASSKGISPYGYTF
TRBV15	TRBJ1-3	NA	TRBD1	TGTGCCACCAGCAGAGGCGGTTGGGACAGGGCTGGAAACACCATATATTTT	CATSRGGWDRAGNTIYF
TRBV27	TRBJ1-2	NA	TRBD1	TGTGCCAGCAGTTTCTCAGGGGGCGCCTATGGCTACACCTTC	CASSFSGGAYGYTF
TRBV2	TRBJ1-2	NA	TRBD1	TGTGCCAGCACCGCGGAGCAGGGGGGGAACTATGGCTACACCTTC	CASTAEQGGNYGYTF
TRBV7-2	TRBJ2-3	NA	NA	TGTGCCAGCAGCTTAGAGTCCGGGGGGCCCGCAGATACGCAGTATTTT	CASSLESGGPADTQYF
TRBV15	TRBJ1-2	NA	NA	TGTGCCACCAGCACAGAGGGTCCGGGATATGGCTACACCTTC	CATSTEGPGYGYTF
TRBV7-7	TRBJ2-7	NA	TRBD1	TGTGCTAGCAGCTTGGGACAGGGGACCTACGAGCAGTACTTC	CASSLGQGTYEQYF
TRBV19	TRBJ1-1	NA	TRBD1	TGTGCCAGTAGTATAGGGGACAGTGTGAACACTGAAGCTTTCTTT	CASSIGDSVNTEAFF
TRBV28	TRBJ1-3	few	TRBD1	TGTGCCAGCCAAAAATCCGGGACAGGGGGAAACACCATATATTTT	CASQKSGTGGNTIYF
TRBV6-2/TRBV6-3	TRBJ1-2	NA	NA	TGTGCCAGCAGTTACTCGATGGGGGCAGATTATGGCTACACCTTC	CASSYSMGADYGYTF
TRBV7-8	TRBJ1-2	NA	TRBD1	TGTGCCAGCAGCCTAGTCGGGACAGGGAGGAACTACACCTTC	CASSLVGTGRNYTF
TRBV4-2	TRBJ1-3	NA	NA	TGTGCCAGCAGCCAACCCCATGGTGACTCTGGAAACACCATATATTTT	CASSQPHGDSGNTIYF
TRBV28	TRBJ1-5	few	NA	TGTGCCAGCAGCCCACTATTCCGTAGCAATCAGCCCCAGCATTTT	CASSPLFRSNQPQHF
TRBV3-1/TRBV3-2	TRBJ1-5	NA	NA	TGTGCCAGCAGCCTCCAGAATAGCAATCAGCCCCAGCATTTT	CASSLQNSNQPQHF
TRBV9	TRBJ2-3	medium-sized	TRBD1	TGTGCCAGCAGCGTAGAGGATTGGACAGGCAGCACAGATACGCAGTATTTT	CASSVEDWTGSTDTQYF
TRBV27	TRBJ1-6	NA	NA	TGTGCCAGCCGGGCCGCGGGGGGATCACCCCTCCACTTT	CASRAAGGSPLHF
TRBV19	TRBJ1-5	NA	NA	TGTGCCAGTGCGGTCCTGGGGGGTAATCAGCCCCAGCATTTT	CASAVLGGNQPQHF
TRBV19	TRBJ2-5	NA	NA	TGTGCCAGTAAGCGGACCTTCAAAGAGACCCAGTACTTC	CASKRTFKETQYF
TRBV6-4	TRBJ2-7	NA	TRBD1	TGTGCCAGCTCGAAGGGGGCCACCTACGAGCAGTACTTC	CASSKGATYEQYF
TRBV5-1	TRBJ1-6	NA	NA	TGCGCCAGCAGCCCGAGCTCCTATAATTCACCCCTCCACTTT	CASSPSSYNSPLHF
TRBV6-5	TRBJ2-1	NA	NA	TGTGCCAGCGGCACAAGAACGGGGAATGAGCAGTTCTTC	CASGTRTGNEQFF